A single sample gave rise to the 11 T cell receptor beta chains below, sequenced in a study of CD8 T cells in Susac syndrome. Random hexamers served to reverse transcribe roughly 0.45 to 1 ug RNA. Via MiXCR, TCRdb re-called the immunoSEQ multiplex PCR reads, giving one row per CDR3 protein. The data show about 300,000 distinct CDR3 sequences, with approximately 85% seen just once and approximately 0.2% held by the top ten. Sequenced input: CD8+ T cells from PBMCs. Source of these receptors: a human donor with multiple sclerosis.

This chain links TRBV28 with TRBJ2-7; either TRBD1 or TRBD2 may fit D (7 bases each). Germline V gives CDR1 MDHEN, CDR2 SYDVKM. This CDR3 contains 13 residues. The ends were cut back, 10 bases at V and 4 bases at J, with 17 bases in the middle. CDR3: CATLYRGGYEQYF. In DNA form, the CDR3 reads TGTGCCACCCTTTACAGGGGAGGGTACGAGCAGTACTTC.

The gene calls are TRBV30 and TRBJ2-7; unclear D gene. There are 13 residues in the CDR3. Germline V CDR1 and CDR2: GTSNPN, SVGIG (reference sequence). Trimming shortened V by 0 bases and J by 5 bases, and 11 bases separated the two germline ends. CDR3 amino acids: CAWSVRFSDEQYF. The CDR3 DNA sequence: TGTGCCTGGAGTGTACGTTTCTCGGACGAGCAGTACTTC.

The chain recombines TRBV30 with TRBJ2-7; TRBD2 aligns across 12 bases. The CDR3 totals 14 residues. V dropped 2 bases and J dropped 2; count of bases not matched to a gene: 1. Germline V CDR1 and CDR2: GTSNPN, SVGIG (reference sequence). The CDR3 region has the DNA TGTGCCTGGAGTTGGACTAGCGGGACCTACGAGCAGTACTTC. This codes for CAWSWTSGTYEQYF.

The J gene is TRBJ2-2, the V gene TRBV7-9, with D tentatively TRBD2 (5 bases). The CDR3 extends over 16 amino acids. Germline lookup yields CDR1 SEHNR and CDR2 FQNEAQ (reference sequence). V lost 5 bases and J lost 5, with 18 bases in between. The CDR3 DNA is TGTGCCAGCAGCGGACTGGTCCCTGTGAATACCGGGGAGCTGTTTTTT. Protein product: CASSGLVPVNTGELFF.

The CDR3 DNA sequence: TGTGCCAGCAGCCGGACAGGGGGCGGGGGGGGCAGTGCCCAGCATTTT. Protein sequence: CASSRTGGGGGSAQHF. J is TRBJ1-5 and V is TRBV3-1; 11 bases map to TRBD1. The CDR3 loop spans 16 amino acids. Looked up from germline, CDR1 is LGHDT and CDR2 is YNNKEL (reference sequence). The J segment lost 11 bases and the V segment lost 4 bases, leaving 13 bases of the junction unmatched.

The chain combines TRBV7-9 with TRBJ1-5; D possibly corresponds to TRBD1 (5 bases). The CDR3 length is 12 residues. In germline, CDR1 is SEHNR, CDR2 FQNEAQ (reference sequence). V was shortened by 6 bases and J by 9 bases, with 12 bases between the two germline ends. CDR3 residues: CASRARGGPQHF. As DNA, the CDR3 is TGTGCCAGCAGAGCCCGTGGGGGGCCCCAGCATTTT.

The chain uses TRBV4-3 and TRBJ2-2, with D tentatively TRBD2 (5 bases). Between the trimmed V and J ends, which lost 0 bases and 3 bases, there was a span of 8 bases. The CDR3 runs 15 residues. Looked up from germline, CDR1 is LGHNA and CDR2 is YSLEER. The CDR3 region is CASSQEAVDTGELFF. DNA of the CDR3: TGCGCCAGCAGCCAAGAAGCGGTCGACACCGGGGAGCTGTTTTTT.

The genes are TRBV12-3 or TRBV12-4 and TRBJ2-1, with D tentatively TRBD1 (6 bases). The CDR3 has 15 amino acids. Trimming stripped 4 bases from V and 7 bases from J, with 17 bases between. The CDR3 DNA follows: TGTGCCAGCAGTTCTCCGGAGCAGGGGTATAATGAGCAGTTCTTC. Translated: CASSSPEQGYNEQFF.

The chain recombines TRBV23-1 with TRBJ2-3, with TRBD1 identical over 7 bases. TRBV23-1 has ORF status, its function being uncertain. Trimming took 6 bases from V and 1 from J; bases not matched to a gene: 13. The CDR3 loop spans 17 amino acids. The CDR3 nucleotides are TGCGCCAGCAGAAATCAAAGGGGGCAGGAGGGCACAGATACGCAGTATTTT. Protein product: CASRNQRGQEGTDTQYF.

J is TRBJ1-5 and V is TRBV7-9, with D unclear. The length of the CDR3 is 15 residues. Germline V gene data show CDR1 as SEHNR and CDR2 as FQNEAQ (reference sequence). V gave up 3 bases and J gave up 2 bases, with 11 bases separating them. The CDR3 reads CASSLTGSGNQPQHF. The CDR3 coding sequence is TGTGCCAGCAGCTTGACGGGTTCGGGCAATCAGCCCCAGCATTTT.

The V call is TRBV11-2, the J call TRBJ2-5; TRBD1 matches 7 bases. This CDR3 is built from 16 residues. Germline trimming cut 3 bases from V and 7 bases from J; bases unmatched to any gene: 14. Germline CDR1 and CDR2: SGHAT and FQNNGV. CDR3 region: CASSFLSTGVLGTQYF. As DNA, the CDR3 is TGTGCCAGCAGCTTCTTGTCAACAGGGGTGTTGGGGACCCAGTACTTC. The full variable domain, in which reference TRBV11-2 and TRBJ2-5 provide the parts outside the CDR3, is EAGVAQSPRYKIIEKRQSVAFWCNPISGHATLYWYQQILGQGPKLLIQFQNNGVVDDSQLPKDRFSAERLKGVDSTLKIQPAKLEDSAVYLCASSFLSTGVLGTQYFGPGTRLLVL.